The 7 T cell receptor beta chains below come from one sample, sequenced in a study of T cells in Graves' hyperthyroidism and ophthalmopathy. There were TCR beta CDR3 regions amplified from RNA transcripts. The HTBI primer set served for first-round RT-PCR of the TCR CDR3. Each CDR3 protein is one row after TCRdb ran MiXCR on the multiplex PCR reads. The sample includes 700,000 to 850,000 distinct CDR3 sequences, 30% to 40% of them seen just once. The sequenced material came from blood. These receptors all come from a woman aged 40 to 50 with Graves' hyperthyroidism.

This clonotype appeared once. The rearrangement joins TRBV7-3 to TRBJ1-2, with D possibly matching TRBD1 (5 bases). The CDR3 contains 14 residues. V lost 4 bases, J lost 8 bases, and 17 bases lay in between. CDR1 and CDR2 (germline): SGHTA, FQGTGA. The DNA of the CDR3 is TGTGCCAGCAGCTCGAGCGGGGGAGAATACGGCTACACCTTC. Protein: CASSSSGGEYGYTF.

The rearrangement uses TRBV10-2 and TRBJ1-5, with 8 positions matching TRBD1. The CDR3 consists of 16 residues. V lost 2 bases and J lost 3; bases outside the gene matches: 6. The germline V gene encodes CDR1 WSHSY and CDR2 SAAADI. Written as DNA, the CDR3 is TGCGCCAGCAGTGAGCACAGGGGGACCTACAATCAGCCCCAGCATTTT. Protein product: CASSEHRGTYNQPQHF.

This clonotype came up many times. The chain carries TRBV29-1 and TRBJ1-2; D not certain. The germline V gene has CDR1 SQVTM and CDR2 ANQGSEA. V lost 0 bases and J 0 bases, leaving 2 bases between the germline ends. The CDR3 consists of 12 residues. The CDR3 here is CSVEEANYGYTF. The DNA for the CDR3 is TGCAGCGTTGAAGAAGCTAACTATGGCTACACCTTC.

On this clonotype itself: A much larger clone differs by one base, so this may be a read error. The chain links TRBV11-1 to TRBJ1-6; D gene unclear. The CDR3 covers 15 residues. Germline V gene lookup returns CDR1 SGHAT and CDR2 FQDESV (reference sequence). The DNA of the CDR3 is TGTGCCAGCAGCCCCGTGGGCAGGAACAATTCACCCCCCCACTTT. It translates to CASSPVGRNNSPPHF.

This clonotype appeared many times. This chain uses TRBV9 with TRBJ2-7; possibly TRBD1 or TRBD2 for D (5 bases each). The germline V gene has CDR1 SGDLS and CDR2 YYNGEE. The CDR3 totals 14 residues. Trimming left V 3 bases short and J 1 base short, with 11 bases between. The CDR3 protein is CASSALGESYEQYF. CDR3 bases: TGTGCCAGCAGCGCACTGGGGGAATCCTACGAGCAGTACTTC.

This clonotype was seen repeatedly, ten times or more. V gene TRBV29-1 combines with J gene TRBJ2-7; 10 bases align to TRBD1. V lost 6 bases, J lost 2 bases, and 7 bases stayed unmatched. This CDR3 has 14 residues. Germline lookup yields CDR1 SQVTM and CDR2 ANQGSEA. In DNA form, the CDR3 reads TGCAGCGTATGGACCGGGACAGGGGCCTACGAGCAGTACTTC. This translates into CSVWTGTGAYEQYF.

The V gene is TRBV4-1, the J gene TRBJ1-2; no definite D call. This CDR3 spans 19 amino acids. Germline loops: CDR1 MGHRA, CDR2 YSYEKL. Trimming took 4 bases from V and 0 from J, leaving 24 bases between them. CDR3 DNA sequence: TGCGCCAGCAGCCCGGAAGAATGGTGGCAGTCGGCCTCTAACTATGGCTACACCTTC. This codes for CASSPEEWWQSASNYGYTF.